Presented here are 6 T cell receptor beta chains from one specimen sequenced in a study of cytomegalovirus exposure and HLA in healthy donors. PCR primers comprised 60 Vbeta and 13 Jbeta primers. Here immunoSEQ multiplex PCR was the method, and the copy in TCRdb shows in-frame clones only, minus some. This table has tens of thousands of clones, roughly 71% appearing once. The sequenced sample consisted of PBMCs. These receptors were collected from a man in his fifties or sixties in good health and CMV-seropositive.

This clone occurred once. V and J are TRBV27 and TRBJ2-5, with a tentative D call TRBD2 (7 bases). CDR1 is MNHEY, CDR2 SMNVEV, per germline (reference sequence). The CDR3 has 15 amino acids. Trimming removed 1 base from V and 1 base from J, with 10 bases in between. This CDR3 is CASSLWGGSQETQYF. The CDR3 DNA sequence: TGTGCCAGCAGTTTATGGGGGGGCTCCCAAGAGACCCAGTACTTC.

The V and J genes are TRBV23-1 and TRBJ2-4; 11 bases align to TRBD2. TRBV23-1 is known as an ORF, though its function is uncertain. Losses at the gene ends were 7 bases for V and 3 bases for J; bases not matched to a gene: 8. The CDR3 has 16 residues. The CDR3 bases are TGCGCCAGCACCCTACTAGCGGGAGTAGACAAAAACATTCAGTACTTC. Amino acids: CASTLLAGVDKNIQYF.

V gene TRBV7-2 combines with J gene TRBJ1-2; no clear D gene. Germline lookup yields CDR1 SGHTA and CDR2 FQGNSA. This CDR3 is 14 amino acids long. The ends were cut back, 5 bases at V and 7 bases at J, with 17 bases in the middle. The CDR3 is CASSPSTQAGGYTF. CDR3 nucleotide sequence: TGTGCCAGCAGCCCTTCAACGCAGGCTGGTGGCTACACCTTC.

CDR3 DNA sequence: TGTGCCAGTAGTAGGGAGCGGTATCAGCCCCAGCATTTT. Its protein is CASSRERYQPQHF. This chain joins TRBV19 and TRBJ1-5; unclear D gene. The CDR3 spans 13 residues. Trimming shortened V by 4 bases and J by 5 bases, and 9 bases separated the two germline ends. From germline, CDR1 is LNHDA and CDR2 SQIVND (reference sequence).

The chain links TRBV5-1 to TRBJ2-1; D possibly corresponds to TRBD1 (5 bases). Germline CDR1 SGHRS, CDR2 YFSETQ. The CDR3 runs 12 residues. Trimming pared 4 bases from V and 8 bases from J, leaving 10 bases between. CDR3 protein: CASSVIRDEQFF. As DNA, the CDR3 is TGCGCCAGCAGCGTAATCAGGGATGAGCAGTTCTTC.

In DNA form, the CDR3 reads TGTGCCAGCAGCTTGGCTGGGGCTGAGACCCAGTACTTC. It encodes CASSLAGAETQYF. The J gene is TRBJ2-5, the V gene TRBV5-4, with TRBD1 as a possible D gene (5 bases). From germline, CDR1 is SGHNT and CDR2 YYREEE (reference sequence). The CDR3 extends over 13 amino acids. V lost 0 bases to trimming and J lost 5 bases, with 8 bases between them. The whole variable domain, filled in from reference TRBV5-4 and TRBJ2-5, reads ETGVTQSPTHLIKTRGQQVTLRCSSQSGHNTVSWYQQALGQGPQFIFQYYREEENGRGNFPPRFSGLQFPNYSSELNVNALELDDSALYLCASSLAGAETQYFGPGTRLLVL.